Reported below is one T cell receptor beta chain. The source of the sample is a study of cytomegalovirus exposure and HLA in healthy donors. There are 15 residues in the CDR3. Germline V gives CDR1 MGHRA, CDR2 YSYEKL. Trimming shortened V by 2 bases and J by 5 bases, and 15 bases separated the two germline ends. PCR was performed using 60 Vbeta and 13 Jbeta primers. Authors' analysis steps: Later, an analysis found roughly 80 million unique TCR beta chains, and roughly 9.9 million of these were shared. Profiled with immunoSEQ multiplex PCR; TCRdb holds only in-frame clones, not every one. The DNA gave D and trimming, while V, J and clone size come from that table. The repertoire holds some 190,000 clones, with roughly four fifths as singletons.

The sample was PBMCs. The chain links TRBV4-1 to TRBJ2-5; TRBD2 might be the D (6 bases). The receptor was isolated from a man between 18 and 29 years old in good health and CMV-seronegative. Here the CDR3 DNA reads TGCGCCAGCAGCCAAACCCCTAACGGGGGTGAGACCCAGTACTTC. Its protein is CASSQTPNGGETQYF.